This entry lists 13 T cell receptor beta chains sequenced from one sample in a study of shared clonotypes between healthy human individuals. Libraries were prepared by immunoSEQ multiplex PCR; TCRdb keeps only in-frame clonotypes and omits some of them. Of 2 million or so clones in the sample, 85% to 95% were seen once. Sequencing was done on a sample of naive CD4+ T cells sorted from blood. Subset described: CD45RA+ positively selected. The source of these receptors is a man younger than 30 in good health.

The chain combines TRBV10-1 with TRBJ2-3, with 9 bases aligning to TRBD2. This CDR3 comprises 17 residues. V lost 3 bases and J lost 0; bases outside the gene matches: 7. Germline CDR1 is WNHNN and CDR2 is SYGVQD (reference sequence). The DNA of the CDR3 is TGCGCCAGCAGTGACCGGTTAGCGGGAGCTAGCACAGATACGCAGTATTTT. Its translation is CASSDRLAGASTDTQYF.

The gene calls are TRBV11-2 and TRBJ1-2; D gene uncertain. The V end lost 3 bases, the J end lost 7 bases, and 12 bases lay between the germline ends. CDR3 length equals 13 residues. The V gene's germline CDR1 is SGHAT and CDR2 FQNNGV. CDR3 region: CASSFSFGIGYTF. The CDR3 DNA is TGTGCCAGCAGCTTTAGTTTCGGGATTGGCTACACCTTC. The full variable domain, in which reference TRBV11-2 and TRBJ1-2 provide the parts outside the CDR3, is EAGVAQSPRYKIIEKRQSVAFWCNPISGHATLYWYQQILGQGPKLLIQFQNNGVVDDSQLPKDRFSAERLKGVDSTLKIQPAKLEDSAVYLCASSFSFGIGYTFGSGTRLTVV.

The chain is built from TRBV27 and TRBJ1-1, with D hard to call. CDR1 and CDR2 from the germline V gene are MNHEY and SMNVEV (reference sequence). The CDR3 loop spans 14 amino acids. Trimming took off 4 bases at V and 3 bases at J, with 12 bases between the two ends. The CDR3 bases are TGTGCCAGCAGTTCACGGTGGGAGGACACTGAAGCTTTCTTT. This encodes CASSSRWEDTEAFF.

The J gene is TRBJ2-3, the V gene TRBV11-3; D may match TRBD1 or TRBD2 (5 bases each). Germline V CDR1 and CDR2: SGHNT, YENEEA. The CDR3 consists of 15 residues. V was shortened by 0 bases and J by 5 bases, with 12 bases between the two germline ends. The CDR3 DNA is TGTGCCAGCAGCTTAGACGGGACGAGAGGAGATACGCAGTATTTT. As protein: CASSLDGTRGDTQYF.

On this clone itself: Distinct nucleotide sequences in the sample also encode this CDR3. The CDR3 reads CAWSVLGNEQFF. As DNA, the CDR3 is TGTGCCTGGAGTGTATTGGGCAATGAGCAGTTCTTC. The chain is built from TRBV30 and TRBJ2-1; no reliable D call. The CDR3 is 12 residues long. CDR1 and CDR2 (germline): GTSNPN, SVGIG (reference sequence). The V gene lost 0 bases and the J gene lost 6 bases, with 6 bases spanning the gap.

The chain recombines TRBV30 with TRBJ1-1, with 7 bases identical to TRBD1. Trimming removed 5 bases from V and 0 bases from J; junction bases left unmatched: 3. Germline V gene sequence: CDR1 GTSNPN, CDR2 SVGIG (reference sequence). CDR3 length: 13 amino acids. The CDR3 sequence: CAWEQGLNTEAFF. The CDR3 region has the DNA TGTGCCTGGGAACAGGGGTTGAACACTGAAGCTTTCTTT.

The CDR3 spells CASRTTENSNQPQHF. The CDR3, as DNA: TGTGCCAGCAGGACAACAGAGAATAGCAATCAGCCCCAGCATTTT. The rearrangement joins TRBV6-5 to TRBJ1-5; no clear D. The CDR3 is 15 residues long. V lost 6 bases and J 0 bases, leaving 12 bases between the germline ends. Germline-derived CDR1 and CDR2 are MNHEY and SVGAGI.

V gene TRBV6-1 combines with J gene TRBJ2-4; TRBD1 is a possible D gene (7 bases). Trimming left V 3 bases short and J 0 bases short, with 12 bases between. CDR3 length equals 16 residues. CDR1 is MNHNS, CDR2 SASEGT, per germline. CDR3 loop: CASSDRQGLAKNIQYF. In nucleotides, the CDR3 is TGTGCCAGCAGTGATCGACAGGGACTAGCCAAAAACATTCAGTACTTC.

The V and J genes are TRBV11-2 and TRBJ2-1; D is ambiguous. This CDR3 comprises 14 residues. Trimming removed 3 bases at V and 0 bases at J, with 6 bases between. The V gene's germline CDR1 is SGHAT and CDR2 FQNNGV. CDR3: CASSFPSSYNEQFF. The DNA for the CDR3 is TGTGCCAGCAGCTTCCCGAGCTCCTACAATGAGCAGTTCTTC.

J is TRBJ1-2 and V is TRBV28, with D unclear. The V end lost 3 bases, the J end lost 8 bases, and 13 bases lay between the germline ends. This CDR3 is built from 13 residues. From germline, CDR1 is MDHEN and CDR2 SYDVKM. For the CDR3, the DNA is TGTGCCAGCAGTTTGGGCGACCGTCGGGGCTACACCTTC. Protein: CASSLGDRRGYTF.

The chain combines TRBV6-5 with TRBJ2-4; tentatively, D is TRBD1 or TRBD2 (5 bases each). CDR1 and CDR2 (germline): MNHEY, SVGAGI. V was cut by 7 bases and J by 6 bases, with 16 bases left in between. The CDR3 sequence is 14 residues long. The CDR3 is CASMVSRDGNIQYF. The CDR3 nucleotides read TGTGCCAGCATGGTTTCCCGGGACGGAAACATTCAGTACTTC.

The chain joins TRBV2 to TRBJ1-3; the D gene is possibly TRBD1 (6 bases). The CDR3 covers 14 residues. With 6 bases removed from V and 4 bases from J, the gap between germline ends came to 13 bases. CDR1 is SNHLY and CDR2 is FYNNEI in the germline V gene. CDR3 region: CASRTGTSGNTIYF. CDR3 DNA sequence: TGTGCCAGCAGGACCGGGACATCGGGAAACACCATATATTTT. Full variable domain (missing parts from reference TRBV2 and TRBJ1-3): EPEVTQTPSHQVTQMGQEVILRCVPISNHLYFYWYRQILGQKVEFLVSFYNNEISEKSEIFDDQFSVERPDGSNFTLKIRSTKLEDSAMYFCASRTGTSGNTIYFGEGSWLTVV.

The chain recombines TRBV4-3 with TRBJ1-3; weak D call: TRBD1 (5 bases). With 0 bases removed from V and 2 bases from J, the gap between germline ends came to 8 bases. From germline, CDR1 is LGHNA and CDR2 YSLEER. CDR3 length: 15 residues. CDR3 loop: CASSQDNRPGNTIYF. CDR3 in DNA: TGCGCCAGCAGCCAAGATAACAGGCCTGGAAACACCATATATTTT.